What follows describes a single T cell receptor beta chain. This record comes from a study of blood T cell repertoires in COVID-19. Overall study context: PBMCs, B-cell-depleted T cells, or T cells provided the cDNA or gDNA that made up the material.

Measured with immunoSEQ multiplex PCR; TCRdb has only the in-frame clones, and not every one. Among fewer than 350,000 clones listed, roughly 89% were seen once. Trimming took 4 bases from V and 7 from J; bases not matched to a gene: 8. This CDR3 comprises 14 residues. Germline CDR1 SGDLS, CDR2 YYNGEE. Sequencing used PBMCs or T cells enriched from blood (not recorded which). The chain couples TRBV9 to TRBJ1-5; 7 bases map to TRBD1. This clonotype originated in a woman aged 40 to 50 who had recovered from COVID-19. CDR3 sequence reads: CASSPRQGLQPQHF. CDR3 bases: TGTGCCAGCAGCCCCCGACAGGGACTCCAGCCCCAGCATTTT.